Shown below are 19 T cell receptor beta chains from a single sample sequenced in a study of blood T cell repertoires in COVID-19. Some clones are missing from TCRdb's copy, which holds only in-frame ones; the method was immunoSEQ multiplex PCR. The sample lists 190,000 or so clones, 94% occurring once. The sequencing sample was made of peripheral blood. The receptors shown here come from a young man with COVID-19, enrolled during active disease.

V and J are TRBV28 and TRBJ1-6; D unresolved. The CDR3 covers 14 residues. CDR1 MDHEN and CDR2 SYDVKM come from the germline V gene. V dropped 2 bases and J dropped 7 bases, with 9 bases sitting between them. DNA of the CDR3: TGTGCCAGCAGTTTAAGGCAGCGAAATTCACCCCTCCACTTT. Its protein product is CASSLRQRNSPLHF.

This chain uses TRBV9 with TRBJ1-2, with D unclear. Trimming removed 0 bases from V and 1 base from J, with 10 bases in between. Germline CDR1 and CDR2: SGDLS and YYNGEE. CDR3 length: 15 amino acids. In DNA form, the CDR3 reads TGTGCCAGCAGCGTAGCTCACAGTATTAACTATGGCTACACCTTC. Translating it yields CASSVAHSINYGYTF.

This clone was observed a few times. This sequence joins TRBV4-1 and TRBJ2-2; 9 nucleotides line up with TRBD2. Germline V gene data show CDR1 as MGHRA and CDR2 as YSYEKL. Trimming took 3 bases from V and 5 from J; bases not matched to a gene: 16. The CDR3 sequence is 19 residues long. The CDR3 nucleotides are TGCGCCAGCAGCCAGGGCCCGGGACTAGCCCTCCAGGGGACCGGGGAGCTGTTTTTT. Translation gives CASSQGPGLALQGTGELFF.

The chain links TRBV5-1 to TRBJ1-2; no clear D gene. The germline V gene has CDR1 SGHRS and CDR2 YFSETQ. This CDR3 is built from 14 residues. The germline V and J ends were trimmed by 3 bases and 4 bases, with 13 bases remaining between them. In nucleotides, the CDR3 is TGCGCCAGCAGCTCGGACGGAGGAGCCTATGGCTACACCTTC. This encodes CASSSDGGAYGYTF.

The rearrangement joins TRBV4-1 to TRBJ1-2, with 8 nucleotides matching TRBD1. The V gene's germline CDR1 is MGHRA and CDR2 YSYEKL. The trim removed 2 bases at V and 4 bases at J, leaving 3 bases unmatched. The length of the CDR3 is 14 residues. CDR3 bases: TGCGCCAGCAGCCAACTTGACAGGGGCTATGGCTACACCTTC. Its protein product is CASSQLDRGYGYTF.

V and J are TRBV11-2 and TRBJ1-1, with D unresolved. V shed 4 bases and J shed 0 bases, with 15 bases lying between them. The CDR3 has 16 amino acids. From germline, CDR1 is SGHAT and CDR2 FQNNGV. CDR3 bases: TGTGCCAGCAGCTCCCCCGGGTTGGACTTGAACACTGAAGCTTTCTTT. Its translation: CASSSPGLDLNTEAFF.

This clone was recorded only once. This chain connects TRBV5-1 to TRBJ2-2, with a weak D call TRBD2 (6 bases). This CDR3 is 14 amino acids long. V was cut by 4 bases and J by 6 bases, with 13 bases left in between. From germline, CDR1 is SGHRS and CDR2 YFSETQ. This CDR3 is CASSLGGVAGELFF. CDR3 DNA: TGCGCCAGCAGCCTGGGAGGAGTCGCCGGGGAGCTGTTTTTT.

The chain's CDR3 is CASSNRDTGNQPQHF. CDR3 bases: TGTGCCAGCAGTAACCGGGACACGGGCAATCAGCCCCAGCATTTT. The chain recombines TRBV6-4 with TRBJ1-5, with a tentative D call TRBD1 (6 bases). This CDR3 region has 15 residues. The V end lost 5 bases, the J end lost 2 bases, and 13 bases lay between the germline ends. Germline CDR1 MRHNA, CDR2 SNTAGT.

This clone was seen a few times. The V call is TRBV10-1, the J call TRBJ2-7; D perhaps matches TRBD1 (5 bases). Trimming left V 0 bases short and J 2 bases short, with 11 bases between. The CDR3 runs to 15 residues. The V gene's germline CDR1 is WNHNN and CDR2 SYGVQD (reference sequence). The CDR3 coding sequence is TGCGCCAGCAGTGAGTCGAACCCGGACACCTACGAGCAGTACTTC. Translating it yields CASSESNPDTYEQYF.

The V gene is TRBV18, the J gene TRBJ1-2, with D perhaps TRBD1 (5 bases). Trimming left V 3 bases short and J 7 bases short, with 12 bases between. The CDR3 consists of 13 residues. The germline V gene has CDR1 KGHSH and CDR2 LQKENI. CDR3 sequence reads: CASSPSGLSGYTF. The CDR3, as DNA: TGTGCCAGCTCACCGTCAGGGTTGTCTGGCTACACCTTC.

This clone has a handful of counts. This chain links TRBV5-4 with TRBJ1-5; 7 bases are a match to TRBD1. Trimming removed 0 bases from V and 2 bases from J; junction bases left unmatched: 2. Per the germline V gene, CDR1 is SGHNT and CDR2 is YYREEE (reference sequence). The CDR3 has 15 amino acids. As DNA, the CDR3 is TGTGCCAGCAGCTTGGGAGGACAGGGCAATCAGCCCCAGCATTTT. As protein: CASSLGGQGNQPQHF.

Only one count was recorded for this clone. The chain employs TRBV5-1 and TRBJ1-5; D gene uncertain. Germline CDR1 SGHRS, CDR2 YFSETQ. Trimming cost V 5 bases and J 5 bases, with 23 bases left between them. This CDR3 comprises 17 residues. CDR3 bases: TGCGCCAGCAGACCCCCCTATTTGTGGGCCCTCGATCAGCCCCAGCATTTT. As protein: CASRPPYLWALDQPQHF.

The chain links TRBV7-9 to TRBJ2-7; 8 nucleotides align to TRBD1. CDR3 size: 16 residues. V was clipped by 2 bases and J by 0 bases; unmatched bases: 6. Germline values: CDR1 SEHNR, CDR2 FQNEAQ (reference sequence). The CDR3 bases are TGTGCCAGCAGCTTATCGACGGGACAGGACTCCTACGAGCAGTACTTC. This encodes CASSLSTGQDSYEQYF.

This clone was recorded once. The chain is built from TRBV6-2 or TRBV6-3 and TRBJ2-5, with D possibly matching TRBD2 (6 bases). The ends were cut back, 2 bases at V and 5 bases at J, with 12 bases in the middle. Per the germline V gene, CDR1 is MNHEY and CDR2 is SVGEGT. This CDR3 contains 14 residues. This CDR3 is CASSYGGTAETQYF. The CDR3 bases are TGTGCCAGCAGTTACGGGGGGACGGCGGAGACCCAGTACTTC.

This rearrangement joins TRBV6-6 to TRBJ1-4; possible D gene TRBD1, 6 bases. V was shortened by 2 bases and J by 6 bases, with 16 bases between the two germline ends. The CDR3 sequence is 16 residues long. Germline CDR1 MNHNY, CDR2 SVGAGI (reference sequence). In DNA form, the CDR3 reads TGTGCCAGCAGTTACCAGAGGGGGATGAAGGATGAAAAACTGTTTTTT. It codes for CASSYQRGMKDEKLFF.

This chain links TRBV12-3 or TRBV12-4 with TRBJ1-3; no clear D gene. Trimming shortened V by 1 base and J by 3 bases, and 4 bases separated the two germline ends. This CDR3 comprises 13 residues. The chain's CDR3 is CASSLGSGNTIYF. The CDR3 DNA is TGTGCCAGCAGTTTAGGTAGTGGAAACACCATATATTTT.

The V call is TRBV7-2, the J call TRBJ1-3; D gene uncertain. CDR1 SGHTA and CDR2 FQGNSA come from the germline V gene. V lost 1 base and J 2 bases, leaving 12 bases between the germline ends. CDR3 size: 16 residues. This CDR3 is CASSLVLVGTGNTIYF. CDR3 coding DNA: TGTGCCAGCAGCTTAGTTTTAGTGGGCACTGGAAACACCATATATTTT.

The genes are TRBV30 and TRBJ2-5; 10 bases match TRBD2. Germline loops: CDR1 GTSNPN, CDR2 SVGIG (reference sequence). J lost 4 bases, V lost 2 bases, and 4 bases had no gene match. The CDR3 is 14 amino acids. The CDR3 bases are TGTGCCTGGAGTAGCGGGGGGGCCGGAGAGACCCAGTACTTC. It is translated as CAWSSGGAGETQYF.

V usage is TRBV6-1 and J usage is TRBJ1-5; no definite D call. The germline V and J ends were trimmed by 0 bases and 2 bases, with 8 bases remaining between them. Germline lookup yields CDR1 MNHNS and CDR2 SASEGT. CDR3 size: 15 residues. As DNA, the CDR3 is TGTGCCAGCAGTGAAGCGGGGAGCGGCAATCAGCCCCAGCATTTT. Its translation is CASSEAGSGNQPQHF.